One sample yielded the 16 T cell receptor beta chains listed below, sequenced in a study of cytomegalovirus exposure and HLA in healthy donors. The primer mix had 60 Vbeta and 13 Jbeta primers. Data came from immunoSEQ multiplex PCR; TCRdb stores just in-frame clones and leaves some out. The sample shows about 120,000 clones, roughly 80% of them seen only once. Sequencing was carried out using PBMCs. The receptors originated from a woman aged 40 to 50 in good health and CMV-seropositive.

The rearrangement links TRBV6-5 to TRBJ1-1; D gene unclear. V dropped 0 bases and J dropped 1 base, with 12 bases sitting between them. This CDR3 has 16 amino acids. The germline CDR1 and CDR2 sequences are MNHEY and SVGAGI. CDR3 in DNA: TGTGCCAGCAGTTACTCCTTGAGACAAAGGAACACTGAAGCTTTCTTT. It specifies CASSYSLRQRNTEAFF.

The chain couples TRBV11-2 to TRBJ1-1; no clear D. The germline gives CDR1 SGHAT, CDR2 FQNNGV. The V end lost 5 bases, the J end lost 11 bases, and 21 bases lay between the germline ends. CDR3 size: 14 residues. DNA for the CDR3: TGTGCCAGCAGCGCCGGGGTGCCGATCACTATGGCTTTCTTT. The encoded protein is CASSAGVPITMAFF.

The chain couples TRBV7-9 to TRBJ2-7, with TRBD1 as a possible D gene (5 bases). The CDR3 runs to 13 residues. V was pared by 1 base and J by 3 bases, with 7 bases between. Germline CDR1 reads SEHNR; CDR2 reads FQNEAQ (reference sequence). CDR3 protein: CASSLGGGYEQYF. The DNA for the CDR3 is TGTGCCAGCAGCTTAGGGGGCGGCTACGAGCAGTACTTC.

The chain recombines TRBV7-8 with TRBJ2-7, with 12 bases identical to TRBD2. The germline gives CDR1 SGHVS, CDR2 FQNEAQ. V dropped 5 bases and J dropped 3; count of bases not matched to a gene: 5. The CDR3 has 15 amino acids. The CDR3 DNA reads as TGTGCCAGCAGCCCCAGGACTAGCGGGAACTACGAGCAGTACTTC. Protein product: CASSPRTSGNYEQYF.

CDR3 residues: CASSLYHEQYF. The CDR3 coding sequence is TGTGCCAGCAGCTTGTACCACGAGCAGTACTTC. V usage is TRBV5-6 and J usage is TRBJ2-5; D remains unclear. The DNA end is a closer match to TRBJ2-7, so the J assignment may be wrong. Per the germline V gene, CDR1 is SGHDT and CDR2 is YYEEEE. The CDR3 contains 11 residues.

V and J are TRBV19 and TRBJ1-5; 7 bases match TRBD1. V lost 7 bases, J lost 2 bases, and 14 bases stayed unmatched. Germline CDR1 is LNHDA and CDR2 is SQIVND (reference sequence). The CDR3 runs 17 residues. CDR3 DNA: TGTGCCAGTACTCCCCAGGTAGGGGGCGCGGGCAATCAGCCCCAGCATTTT. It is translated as CASTPQVGGAGNQPQHF.

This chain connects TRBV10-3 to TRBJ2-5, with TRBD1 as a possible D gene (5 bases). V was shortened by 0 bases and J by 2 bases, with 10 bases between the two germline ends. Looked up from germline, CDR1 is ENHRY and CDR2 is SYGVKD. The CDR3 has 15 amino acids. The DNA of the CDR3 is TGTGCCATCAGTGAGTCGAAGGGGTCTCAAGAGACCCAGTACTTC. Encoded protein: CAISESKGSQETQYF.

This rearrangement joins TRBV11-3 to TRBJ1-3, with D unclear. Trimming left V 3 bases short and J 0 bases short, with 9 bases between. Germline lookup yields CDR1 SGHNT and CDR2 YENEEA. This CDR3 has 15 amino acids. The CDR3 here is CASSFRESSGNTIYF. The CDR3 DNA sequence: TGTGCCAGCAGCTTTAGGGAGAGCTCTGGAAACACCATATATTTT.

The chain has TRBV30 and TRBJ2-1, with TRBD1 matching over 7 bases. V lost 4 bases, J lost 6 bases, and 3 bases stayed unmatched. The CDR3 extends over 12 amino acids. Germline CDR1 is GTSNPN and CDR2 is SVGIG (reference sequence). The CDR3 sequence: CAWNRDSNEQFF. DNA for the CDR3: TGTGCCTGGAACCGGGACAGCAATGAGCAGTTCTTC.

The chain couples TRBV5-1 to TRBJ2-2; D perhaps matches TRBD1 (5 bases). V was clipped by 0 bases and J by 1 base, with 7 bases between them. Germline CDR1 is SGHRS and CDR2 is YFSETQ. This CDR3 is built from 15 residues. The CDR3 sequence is CASSLVTGNTGELFF. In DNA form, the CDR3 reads TGCGCCAGCAGCTTGGTCACAGGGAACACCGGGGAGCTGTTTTTT.

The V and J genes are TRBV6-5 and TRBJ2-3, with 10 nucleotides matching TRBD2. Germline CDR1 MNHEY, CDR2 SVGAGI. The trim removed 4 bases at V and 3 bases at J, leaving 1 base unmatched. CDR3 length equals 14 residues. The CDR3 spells CASSSGLATDTQYF. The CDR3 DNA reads TGTGCCAGCAGTTCGGGACTAGCGACAGATACGCAGTATTTT.

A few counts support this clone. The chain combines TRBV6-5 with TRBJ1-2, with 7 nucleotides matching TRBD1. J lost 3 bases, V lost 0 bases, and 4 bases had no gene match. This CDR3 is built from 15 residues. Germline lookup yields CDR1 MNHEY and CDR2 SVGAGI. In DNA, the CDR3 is TGTGCCAGCAGTTACTCGGACAGGAGACACTATGGCTACACCTTC. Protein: CASSYSDRRHYGYTF.

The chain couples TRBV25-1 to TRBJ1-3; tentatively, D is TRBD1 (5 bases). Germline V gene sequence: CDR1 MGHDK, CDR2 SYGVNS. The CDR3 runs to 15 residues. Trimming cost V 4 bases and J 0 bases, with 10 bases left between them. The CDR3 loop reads CASSVGARSGNTIYF. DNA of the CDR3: TGTGCCAGCAGTGTTGGGGCGCGCTCTGGAAACACCATATATTTT.

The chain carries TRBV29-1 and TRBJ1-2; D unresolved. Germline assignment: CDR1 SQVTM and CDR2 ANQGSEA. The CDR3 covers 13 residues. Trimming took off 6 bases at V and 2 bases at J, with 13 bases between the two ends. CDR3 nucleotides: TGCAGCGTACTCGAGAGGAAAAACTATGGCTACACCTTC. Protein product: CSVLERKNYGYTF.

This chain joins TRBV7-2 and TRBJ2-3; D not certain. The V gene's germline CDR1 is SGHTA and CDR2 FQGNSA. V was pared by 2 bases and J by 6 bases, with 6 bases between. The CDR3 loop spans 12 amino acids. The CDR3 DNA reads TGTGCCAGCAGCTTATCGAGGGATACGCAGTATTTT. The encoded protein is CASSLSRDTQYF.

The CDR3 DNA sequence: TGTGCCAGTAGTTTAAAGACTAGCGGGAACGAGCAGTACTTC. Residues: CASSLKTSGNEQYF. J is TRBJ2-7 and V is TRBV19; 11 nucleotides match TRBD2. Germline V lookup: CDR1 LNHDA, CDR2 SQIVND (reference sequence). Trimming took 5 bases from V and 5 from J; bases not matched to a gene: 5. This CDR3 contains 14 residues.